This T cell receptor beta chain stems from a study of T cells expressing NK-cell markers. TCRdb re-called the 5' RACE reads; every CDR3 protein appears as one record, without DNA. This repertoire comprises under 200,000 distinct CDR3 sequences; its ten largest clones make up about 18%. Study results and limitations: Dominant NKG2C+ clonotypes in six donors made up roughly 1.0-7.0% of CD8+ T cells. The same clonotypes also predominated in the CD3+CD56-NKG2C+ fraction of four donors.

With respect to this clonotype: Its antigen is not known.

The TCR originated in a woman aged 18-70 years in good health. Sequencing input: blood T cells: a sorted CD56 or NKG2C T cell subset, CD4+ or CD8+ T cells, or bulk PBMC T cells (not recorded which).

This CDR3 reads CATSDYKRGGPNEQFF. This chain uses TRBV24-1 with TRBJ2-1; lacking DNA, the TRBD2 call made by TCRdb goes unchecked. This CDR3 contains 16 residues. Germline lookup yields CDR1 KGHDR and CDR2 SFDVKD.